The rows below give T cell receptor beta chains drawn from one sample of a study of OX40 agonist ivuxolimab in advanced cancers. Sequencing was performed with immunoSEQ multiplex PCR; in TCRdb, only in-frame clones are kept and a portion is missing. The sample yields tens of thousands of clones, approximately 83% seen once. This specimen consisted of CD4+ or CD8+ T cells sorted from blood, obtained in a trial of the OX40 agonist ivuxolimab. Source of these receptors: an adult with an advanced solid tumor such as melanoma, head and neck, liver or kidney cancer. Both conserved end residues are part of each CDR3. The D gene is left open where the match is weak. Clone size, where shown, is once, few, many, or a class for clones that have expanded.

J gene	V gene	D gene	clone size	CDR3 DNA	CDR3 protein
TRBJ2-2	TRBV5-1	NA	few	TGCGCCAGCAGCTTGACAGACACCGGGGAGCTGTTTTTT	CASSLTDTGELFF
TRBJ2-1	TRBV30	NA	NA	TGTGCCTGGAGTGAAGGGGCACCCCACAATGAGCAGTTCTTC	CAWSEGAPHNEQFF
TRBJ1-6	TRBV27	NA	few	TGTGCCAGCAGTTTGCAGGGCCCCAATAATTCACCCCTCCACTTT	CASSLQGPNNSPLHF
TRBJ2-7	TRBV11-2	TRBD1	NA	TGTGCCAGCAGGGCCGGGACAGGGCTTTACGAGCAGTACTTC	CASRAGTGLYEQYF
TRBJ2-5	TRBV10-1	TRBD2	few	TGCGCCAGCAGTGAAATAGCGGGAAGGCAAGAGACCCAGTACTTC	CASSEIAGRQETQYF
TRBJ2-2	TRBV7-9	TRBD1	NA	TGTGCCAGCAGCTGGGGGACAGGGGGTACCGGGGAGCTGTTTTTT	CASSWGTGGTGELFF
TRBJ2-2	TRBV19	TRBD1	NA	TGTGCCAGTAGCTGGGGACAGTGGGGACAGGGAAAAACCGGGGAGCTGTTTTTT	CASSWGQWGQGKTGELFF
TRBJ2-1	TRBV6-5	NA	NA	TGTGCCAGCAGTCTAGAGGTACAAGGTGAGCAGTTCTTC	CASSLEVQGEQFF
TRBJ2-2	TRBV11-2	TRBD1	few	TGTGCCAGCAGCCCACGACAGGGGGTCACCGGGGAGCTGTTTTTT	CASSPRQGVTGELFF
TRBJ2-7	TRBV28	TRBD2	NA	TGTGCCAGCAGTCCCTTAGGAGCGGGAGTGTCTAACCACGAGCAGTACTTC	CASSPLGAGVSNHEQYF
TRBJ2-6	TRBV7-8	TRBD2	NA	TGTGCCAGCAGCGCCCGACTAGCGGGAGGGTTCGCGGGGGCCAACGTCCTGACTTTC	CASSARLAGGFAGANVLTF
TRBJ2-7	TRBV4-1	TRBD2	NA	TGCGCCAGCAGCCAAGAGAGGGGGAGCGGGAGGGGATCCTACGAGCAGTACTTC	CASSQERGSGRGSYEQYF
TRBJ1-3	TRBV5-6	TRBD1	NA	TGTGCCAGCAGCTTGGGACAGGGGATCTCTGGAAACACCATATATTTT	CASSLGQGISGNTIYF
TRBJ1-1	TRBV5-4	NA	NA	TGTGCCAGCAGCCAGGAGGCGGGTGAAGCTTTCTTT	CASSQEAGEAFF
TRBJ2-1	TRBV13	TRBD1	NA	TGTGCCAGCAGCTCCCGGACAGGGGGCAATGAGCAGTTCTTC	CASSSRTGGNEQFF
TRBJ2-1	TRBV6-5	TRBD1	NA	TGTGCCAGTTCGACAGGGTACAATGAGCAGTTCTTC	CASSTGYNEQFF
TRBJ2-2	TRBV7-6	TRBD2	NA	TGTGCCAGCAGCTTAGGGACTAGCGGGAGGAGGAACACCGGGGAGCTGTTTTTT	CASSLGTSGRRNTGELFF
TRBJ2-2	TRBV29-1	NA	NA	TGCAGCGTTCCCGCGAACACCGGGGAGCTGTTTTTT	CSVPANTGELFF
TRBJ1-1	TRBV5-1	NA	NA	TGCGCCAGCAGCCAACGAATCGGGAACACTGAAGCTTTCTTT	CASSQRIGNTEAFF
TRBJ2-3	TRBV5-4	TRBD1	NA	TGTGCCAGCAGCGCAGCAGGACAGGGCTTCTATACGCAGTATTTT	CASSAAGQGFYTQYF
TRBJ2-1	TRBV29-1	NA	NA	TGCAGCATCTCATACAGGGAGAATGAGCAGTTCTTC	CSISYRENEQFF
TRBJ2-2	TRBV30	NA	NA	TGTGCCTGGAGTGACACAGGGTACGGGGAGCTGTTTTTT	CAWSDTGYGELFF
TRBJ1-1	TRBV5-6	NA	few	TGTGCCAGCAGCTTGGTCTATCAGACGAACACTGAAGCTTTCTTT	CASSLVYQTNTEAFF
TRBJ1-3	TRBV14	NA	NA	TGTGCCCCCCATACAGCTCGAAACACCATATATTTT	CAPHTARNTIYF
TRBJ1-3	TRBV7-6	NA	NA	TGTGCCAGCAGCTTGGGCTTTCGCGGGGCGGATGGAAACACCATATATTTT	CASSLGFRGADGNTIYF
TRBJ1-2	TRBV7-3	TRBD1	NA	TGTGCCAGCAGCCTGGGACAGCTGAACTATGGCTACACCTTC	CASSLGQLNYGYTF
TRBJ2-7	TRBV7-2	TRBD2	once	TGTGCCAGCAGCTTAGGACGAGCGGGAGTGCGGTCCTACGAGCAGTACTTC	CASSLGRAGVRSYEQYF
TRBJ1-4	TRBV28	NA	few	TGTGCCAGCAGGGACGGACCTTACCAAAAACTGTTTTTT	CASRDGPYQKLFF
TRBJ2-2	TRBV6-5	NA	NA	TGTGCCAGCAGCCGACCGAACACCGGGGAGCTGTTTTTT	CASSRPNTGELFF
TRBJ2-3	TRBV7-2	NA	NA	TGTGCCAGCAGCTTTGGACTTCGCTTCGCAGATACGCAGTATTTT	CASSFGLRFADTQYF
TRBJ1-1	TRBV19	NA	few	TGTGCCAGTAGTAGGGTTGGGACTGAAGCTTTCTTT	CASSRVGTEAFF
TRBJ1-5	TRBV5-8	NA	NA	TGTGCCAGCAGCTTGTTTTGGGGACCGGCTGGCAATCAGCCCCAGCATTTT	CASSLFWGPAGNQPQHF
TRBJ1-1	TRBV19	NA	NA	TGTGCCAGTAGTATAGGTGGAAGGTTGAACACTGAAGCTTTCTTT	CASSIGGRLNTEAFF
TRBJ1-4	TRBV29-1	NA	NA	TGCAGCGGCGGTACAGACCTGGGGGGAAAACTGTTTTTT	CSGGTDLGGKLFF
TRBJ2-1	TRBV14	TRBD1	once	TGTGCCAGCAGCCAAAATCGACAGGGGACAAGTGAGCAGTTCTTC	CASSQNRQGTSEQFF
TRBJ2-1	TRBV10-1	TRBD1	NA	TGCGCCACCGGGACAGGGGAAGGTGAGCAGTTCTTC	CATGTGEGEQFF
TRBJ2-7	TRBV18	TRBD2	NA	TGTGCCAGCTCACCACGCCCGGGAGGGTACGAGCAGTACTTC	CASSPRPGGYEQYF
TRBJ1-2	TRBV5-6	NA	medium-sized	TGTGCCAGCAGCTTGACGGATTTCTACAACTATGGCTACACCTTC	CASSLTDFYNYGYTF
TRBJ2-3	TRBV5-1	NA	NA	TGCGCCAGCAGCGAGACAGTGCTTGGCACAGATACGCAGTATTTT	CASSETVLGTDTQYF
TRBJ2-5	TRBV9	NA	NA	TGTGCCAGCAGCGCCCCTGGGGGAGAGACCCAGTACTTC	CASSAPGGETQYF
TRBJ2-7	TRBV15	NA	NA	TGTGCCACCAGGAGAGCCCCTCCGGACGAGCAGTACTTC	CATRRAPPDEQYF
TRBJ1-6	TRBV18	NA	NA	TGTGCCAGCTCACCAAGGAAAGGGGCGCGGGATTCACCCCTCCACTTT	CASSPRKGARDSPLHF
TRBJ2-1	TRBV7-2	NA	NA	TGTGCCAGCAGCTTAGTTCGGAGGGGCCTGGTCGAGCAGTTCTTC	CASSLVRRGLVEQFF
TRBJ1-4	TRBV30	NA	once	TGTGCCTGGAGTAGAGGTGAAGCAGGGAATGAAAAACTGTTTTTT	CAWSRGEAGNEKLFF
TRBJ1-1	TRBV5-6	TRBD1	NA	TGTGCCAGCAGCCCCGCGACAGGGGACATGGACACTGAAGCTTTCTTT	CASSPATGDMDTEAFF
TRBJ2-3	TRBV28	TRBD2	NA	TGTGCCAGCAGTTTTACCGGCGGGAGGTCAAATACGCAGTATTTT	CASSFTGGRSNTQYF
TRBJ2-3	TRBV11-2	TRBD2	NA	TGTGCCAGCAGACTTCTAGCGGGGGGAGATACGCAGTATTTT	CASRLLAGGDTQYF
TRBJ1-2	TRBV28	NA	NA	TGTGCCAGCAAGGTCGGTTGGGCGGCCCCCTTCACCTTC	CASKVGWAAPFTF
TRBJ1-5	TRBV6-6	NA	NA	TGTGCCAGCAGTTTAGACAATCAGCCCCAGCATTTT	CASSLDNQPQHF
TRBJ2-1	TRBV6-1	NA	NA	TGTGCCAGCAGTGAAGGGGGGGGGCCCCATGAGCAGTTCTTC	CASSEGGGPHEQFF
TRBJ1-2	TRBV5-5	NA	NA	TGTGCCAGCAGCTTGGCCAGTAATTCTAACTATGGCTACACCTTC	CASSLASNSNYGYTF
TRBJ2-7	TRBV5-4	NA	few	TGTGCCAGCAGCTCCCCGGACTACCACGAGCAGTACTTC	CASSSPDYHEQYF
TRBJ2-2	TRBV7-6	NA	NA	TGTGCCAGCAGCTTAATATCGGCGGCGAACACCGGGGAGCTGTTTTTT	CASSLISAANTGELFF
TRBJ1-5	TRBV27	NA	once	TGTGCCAGCAGTCCCGACAGGACGTCCAATCAGCCCCAGCATTTT	CASSPDRTSNQPQHF